This T cell receptor (beta chain) was identified during a study of blood T cells in healthy people across ages. Peripheral blood from each donor was collected in a volume of 9.5 to 10 milliliters. Each sample yielded at least 6.5 million isolated PBMCs. This clonotype turned up a few times. As yet, its antigen is unknown. Sample-barcoded 5' priming and a J-beta primer mix drove a second PCR of about 6 to 12 cycles. TCRdb processed the 5' RACE reads anew with MiXCR; each CDR3 protein has one entry. The sample carries some 1.6 million distinct CDR3 sequences, about 32% recorded once. Study conclusions and caveats: Both higher diversity and more naive CD4+ cells marked long-lived donors when set against aged donors.

Sample: blood. This TCR was recovered from a woman in her twenties or thirties in good health.

This chain's CDR3 is CASSLEGYMGDTQYF. The CDR3 nucleotides read TGTGCCAGCAGCTTAGAGGGGTATATGGGGGATACGCAGTATTTT. The V call is TRBV7-6, the J call TRBJ2-3, with D maybe TRBD1 (5 bases). The CDR3 length is 15 residues. CDR1 and CDR2 from the germline V gene are SGHVS and FNYEAQ. With 1 base removed from V and 6 bases from J, the gap between germline ends came to 14 bases.